Listed here is a single TCR beta chain. Sequencing was performed with immunoSEQ multiplex PCR; in TCRdb, only in-frame clones are kept and a portion is missing. The sample consists of around 250,000 clones, over 75% of them appearing once. The V end lost 1 base, the J end lost 0 bases, and 10 bases lay between the germline ends. The CDR3 is made up of 16 amino acids. In germline, CDR1 is SNHLY, CDR2 FYNNEI. The data originate from a study of blood T cell repertoires in COVID-19. The sequence derives from a woman in her forties or fifties who had recovered from COVID-19. The material sequenced was PBMCs or T cells enriched from blood (not recorded which). V and J are TRBV2 and TRBJ1-3; the D is unclear. This CDR3 reads CASSEVTGYSGNTIYF. The CDR3, as DNA: TGTGCCAGCAGTGAAGTCACTGGTTACTCTGGAAACACCATATATTTT.